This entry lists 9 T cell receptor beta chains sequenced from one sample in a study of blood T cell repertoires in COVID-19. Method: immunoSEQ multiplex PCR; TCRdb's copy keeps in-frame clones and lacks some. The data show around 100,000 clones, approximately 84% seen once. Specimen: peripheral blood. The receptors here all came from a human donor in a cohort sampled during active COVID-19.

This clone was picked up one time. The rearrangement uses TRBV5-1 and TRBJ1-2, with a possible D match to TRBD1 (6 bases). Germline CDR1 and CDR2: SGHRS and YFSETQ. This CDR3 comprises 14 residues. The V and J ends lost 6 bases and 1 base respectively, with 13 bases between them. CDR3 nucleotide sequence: TGCGCCAGCACCCTTGGACAGATTAACTATGGCTACACCTTC. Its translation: CASTLGQINYGYTF.

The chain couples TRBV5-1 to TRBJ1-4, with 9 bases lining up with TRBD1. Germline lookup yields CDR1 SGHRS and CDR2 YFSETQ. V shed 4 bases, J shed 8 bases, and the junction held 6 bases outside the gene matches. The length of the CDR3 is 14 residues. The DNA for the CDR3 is TGCGCCAGCAGCACGGGACAGGGTGGCGAAAAACTGTTTTTT. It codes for CASSTGQGGEKLFF.

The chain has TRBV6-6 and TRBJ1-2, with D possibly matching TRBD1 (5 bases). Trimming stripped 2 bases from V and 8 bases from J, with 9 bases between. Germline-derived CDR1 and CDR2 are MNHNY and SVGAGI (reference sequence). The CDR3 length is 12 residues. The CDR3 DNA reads TGTGCCAGCAGTTACGCGGGGGACGGCTACACCTTC. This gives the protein CASSYAGDGYTF.

DNA for the CDR3: TGTGCCAGCAGCCCTTCCGGGTCGGCGGATACGCAGTATTTT. It yields the protein CASSPSGSADTQYF. V gene TRBV3-1 (or the pseudogene TRBV3-2) combines with J gene TRBJ2-3; D is ambiguous. CDR3 length: 14 residues. V was pared by 4 bases and J by 6 bases, with 14 bases between. CDR1 is LGHDT and CDR2 is YNNKEL in the germline V gene (reference sequence).

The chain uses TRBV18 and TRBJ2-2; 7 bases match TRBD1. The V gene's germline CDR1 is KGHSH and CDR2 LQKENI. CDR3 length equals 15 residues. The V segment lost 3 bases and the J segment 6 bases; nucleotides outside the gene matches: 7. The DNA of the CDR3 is TGTGCCAGCTCACCGGATTACAGGGGACCCGGGGAGCTGTTTTTT. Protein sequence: CASSPDYRGPGELFF.

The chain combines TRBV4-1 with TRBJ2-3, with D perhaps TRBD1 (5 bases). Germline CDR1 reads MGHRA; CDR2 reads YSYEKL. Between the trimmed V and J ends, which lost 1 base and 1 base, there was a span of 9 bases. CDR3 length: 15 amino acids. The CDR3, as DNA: TGCGCCAGCAGCCAAGGGGGCTTAGGCACAGATACGCAGTATTTT. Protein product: CASSQGGLGTDTQYF.

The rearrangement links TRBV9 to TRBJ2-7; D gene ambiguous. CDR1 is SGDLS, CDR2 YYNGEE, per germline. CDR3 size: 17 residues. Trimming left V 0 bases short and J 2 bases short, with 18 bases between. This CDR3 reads CASSVDLEPSGTYEQYF. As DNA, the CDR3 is TGTGCCAGCAGCGTAGACCTGGAGCCCTCTGGAACCTACGAGCAGTACTTC. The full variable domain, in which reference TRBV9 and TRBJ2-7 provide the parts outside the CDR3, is DSGVTQTPKHLITATGQRVTLRCSPRSGDLSVYWYQQSLDQGLQFLIQYYNGEERAKGNILERFSAQQFPDLHSELNLSSLELGDSALYFCASSVDLEPSGTYEQYFGPGTRLTVT.

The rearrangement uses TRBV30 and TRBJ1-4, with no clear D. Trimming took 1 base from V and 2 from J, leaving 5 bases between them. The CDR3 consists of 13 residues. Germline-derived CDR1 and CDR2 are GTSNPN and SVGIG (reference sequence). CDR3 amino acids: CAWSAQTNEKLFF. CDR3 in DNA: TGTGCCTGGAGTGCCCAGACTAATGAAAAACTGTTTTTT.

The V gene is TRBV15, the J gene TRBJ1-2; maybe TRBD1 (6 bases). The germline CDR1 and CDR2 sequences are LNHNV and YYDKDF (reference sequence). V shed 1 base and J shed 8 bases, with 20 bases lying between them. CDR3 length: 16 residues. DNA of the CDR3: TGTGCCACCAGCAGAGCACCACCGGGGGGGCTAGAAGGCTACACCTTC. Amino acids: CATSRAPPGGLEGYTF.